This T cell receptor (beta chain) originates from a study of cytomegalovirus exposure and HLA in healthy donors. Study conclusions and caveats: Researchers reported that a few CMV-associated chains were confirmed in vitro as CMV antigen-specific. It was found in a later analysis that first-cohort TCR clusters tended to co-occur in the 120 validation repertoires. The study flagged 150 to 200 TCR beta chains as cytomegalovirus-associated.

Germline V gene sequence: CDR1 MNHEY, CDR2 SMNVEV (reference sequence). Trimming removed 7 bases at V and 0 bases at J, with 19 bases between. This CDR3 is built from 17 residues. Only in-frame clones appear in the TCRdb table, and some are missing; sequencing was by immunoSEQ multiplex PCR. The sample carries about 240,000 clones, around 85% recorded once. While the first cohort had around 700 subjects, the donors belonged to the separate validation cohort of about 110 subjects. Notes on this clone: Its cognate antigen is unknown.

Sequences were obtained from PBMCs. This TCR derives from a woman in her 30s in good health and CMV-seropositive. The V and J genes are TRBV27 and TRBJ2-4; no clear D gene. CDR3 protein: CASIVRPETLAKNIQYF. The CDR3 nucleotides are TGTGCCAGCATTGTTCGGCCGGAGACTCTAGCCAAAAACATTCAGTACTTC.